A single T cell receptor (beta chain) is shown here with its context. These data belong to a study of T cells in Graves' hyperthyroidism and ophthalmopathy. The ends lost 5 bases at V and 7 bases at J; junction bases unmatched: 12. Per the germline V gene, CDR1 is SGHTA and CDR2 is FQGTGA. There are 16 residues in the CDR3. For the diagnoses, clinical symptoms, serum thyroxine and TRAb, thyroid ultrasound and orbital computed tomography were used. Researchers amplified the TCR beta CDR3 regions from RNA transcripts. The HTBI set primed first-round TCR CDR3 RT-PCR. TCRdb re-analysed the multiplex PCR reads in MiXCR, keeping a single row per CDR3 protein. The sample has around 430,000 distinct CDR3 sequences, approximately 15% seen once.

The sample consisted of blood. This clonotype originated in a woman aged 30 to 39 with Graves' hyperthyroidism. The rearrangement uses TRBV7-3 and TRBJ2-2; 8 bases agree with TRBD2. The CDR3 DNA reads TGTGCCAGCAGCCCCGGCTTAGGTAGCGGGATCGGGGAGCTGTTTTTT. It encodes CASSPGLGSGIGELFF. Drawing the rest from reference TRBV7-3 and TRBJ2-2, the complete variable domain is GAGVSQTPSNKVTEKGKYVELRCDPISGHTALYWYRQSLGQGPEFLIYFQGTGAADDSGLPNDRFFAVRPEGSVSTLKIQRTERGDSAVYLCASSPGLGSGIGELFFGEGSRLTVL.